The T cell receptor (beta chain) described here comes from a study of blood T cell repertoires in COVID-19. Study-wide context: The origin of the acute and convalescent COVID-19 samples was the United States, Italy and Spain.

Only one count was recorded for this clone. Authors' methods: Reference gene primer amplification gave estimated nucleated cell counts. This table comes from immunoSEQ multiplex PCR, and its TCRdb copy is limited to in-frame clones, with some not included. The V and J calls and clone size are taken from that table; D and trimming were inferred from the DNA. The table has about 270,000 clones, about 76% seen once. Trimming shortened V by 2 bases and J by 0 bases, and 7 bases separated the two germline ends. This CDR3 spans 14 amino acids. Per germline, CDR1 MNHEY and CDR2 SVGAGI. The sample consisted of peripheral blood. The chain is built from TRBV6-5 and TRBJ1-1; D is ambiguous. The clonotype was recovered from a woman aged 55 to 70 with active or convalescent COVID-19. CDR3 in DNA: TGTGCCAGCAGTTACGCGGAGTTGAACACTGAAGCTTTCTTT. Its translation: CASSYAELNTEAFF.